A selection of T cell receptor beta chains follows, all from one sample in a study of neurological immune-mediated disorders. TCRdb reprocessed the 5' RACE reads via MiXCR and lists one record per CDR3 protein. Here the sample spans tens of thousands of distinct CDR3 sequences, under 3.5% being singletons. Sequenced material: PBMCs. The source of these receptors is a man in his forties or fifties with multiple sclerosis. Each CDR3 is given with its conserved first and last residue. A D gene is named only where the DNA matches it firmly. For some rows the clone size is stated as once, few or many, or as a class when expanded; others skip it.

abundance	j_gene	d_gene	v_gene	CDR3aa	CDR3nt
many	TRBJ2-1	.	TRBV29-1	CSVARQNSEQFF	TGCAGCGTCGCACGGCAGAATAGTGAGCAGTTCTTC
many	TRBJ2-4	TRBD1	TRBV29-1	CSTAGTGGFENIQYF	TGCAGCACAGCCGGGACAGGGGGCTTTGAGAACATTCAGTACTTC
many	TRBJ1-1	.	TRBV10-3	CAISDPGRNTEAFF	TGTGCCATCAGTGATCCAGGCCGGAACACTGAAGCTTTCTTT
many	TRBJ2-6	.	TRBV7-3	CASSPFRGHLSGANVLTF	TGTGCCAGCAGCCCTTTTAGGGGTCACCTCTCTGGGGCCAACGTCCTGACTTTC
many	TRBJ1-1	.	TRBV5-1	CASSLIVNTEAFF	TGCGCCAGCAGCTTGATCGTGAACACTGAAGCTTTCTTT
many	TRBJ1-5	TRBD1	TRBV6-5	CASTTKTGDNQPQHF	TGTGCCAGCACCACAAAGACAGGGGACAATCAGCCCCAGCATTTT
many	TRBJ2-5	.	TRBV14	CASRDTLQETQYF	TGTGCCAGCAGGGACACCTTACAAGAGACCCAGTACTTC
many	TRBJ1-1	TRBD1	TRBV15	CATKQGIDTEAFF	TGTGCCACCAAACAGGGGATAGACACTGAAGCTTTCTTT
many	TRBJ2-2	.	TRBV7-3	CASSLTHPRAGELFF	TGTGCCAGCAGCTTAACTCACCCACGGGCCGGGGAGCTGTTTTTT
many	TRBJ1-4	.	TRBV7-2	CASSLDRDNEKLFF	TGTGCCAGCAGCCTAGACCGAGATAATGAAAAACTGTTTTTT
many	TRBJ2-7	TRBD2	TRBV12-3/TRBV12-4	CASSGTSDPLEQYF	TGTGCCAGCAGTGGGACTAGCGACCCTCTCGAGCAGTACTTC
many	TRBJ2-7	.	TRBV9	CASSPGGGRGYEQYF	TGTGCCAGCAGCCCCGGCGGCGGAAGGGGCTACGAGCAGTACTTC
many	TRBJ1-1	.	TRBV5-1	CASSLAGTGLDTEAFF	TGCGCCAGCAGCTTGGCCGGAACAGGGTTGGACACTGAAGCTTTCTTT
.	TRBJ1-2	.	TRBV5-4	CASSLEGFDYGYTF	TGTGCCAGCAGCTTGGAGGGGTTTGACTATGGCTACACCTTC
many	TRBJ2-5	.	TRBV7-2	CASSLAPGGQETQYF	TGTGCCAGCAGCTTAGCGCCCGGGGGCCAGGAGACCCAGTACTTC
many	TRBJ1-2	.	TRBV6-5	CASSPTANYGYTF	TGTGCCAGCAGTCCCACGGCTAACTATGGCTACACCTTC
many	TRBJ2-5	.	TRBV5-1	CASSSDGPGETQYF	TGCGCCAGCAGCTCTGACGGACCGGGGGAGACCCAGTACTTC
many	TRBJ1-1	.	TRBV18	CASSNWEYNTEAFF	TGTGCCAGCTCAAATTGGGAGTATAACACTGAAGCTTTCTTT
many	TRBJ1-5	.	TRBV5-6	CASSGGRRNQPQHF	TGTGCCAGCAGCGGGGGGCGCCGAAATCAGCCCCAGCATTTT
many	TRBJ2-5	TRBD2	TRBV5-1	CASSRAGEETQYF	TGCGCCAGCTCACGGGCGGGGGAGGAGACCCAGTACTTC
many	TRBJ1-5	.	TRBV5-8	CASSTLHSNQPQHF	TGTGCCAGCAGCACCCTACACAGCAATCAGCCCCAGCATTTT
many	TRBJ2-7	TRBD1	TRBV20-1	CSARDDRGSGEQYF	TGCAGTGCTAGAGATGACAGGGGGTCGGGCGAGCAGTACTTC
many	TRBJ1-1	.	TRBV10-3	CAISENRLNTEAFF	TGTGCCATCAGTGAGAACAGATTGAACACTGAAGCTTTCTTT
many	TRBJ1-1	.	TRBV10-3	CAITYGTEAFF	TGTGCCATCACGTACGGCACTGAAGCTTTCTTT
many	TRBJ2-7	TRBD2	TRBV5-1	CASSSGTTYEQYF	TGCGCCAGCAGCTCCGGGACTACCTACGAGCAGTACTTC
many	TRBJ2-3	TRBD2	TRBV20-1	CSARGAGGKSTDTQYF	TGCAGTGCTAGAGGGGCGGGGGGCAAGAGCACAGATACGCAGTATTTT
many	TRBJ2-7	TRBD1	TRBV5-5	CASSLTGTEPLEQYF	TGTGCCAGCAGTCTTACTGGGACAGAGCCCCTCGAGCAGTACTTC
few	TRBJ2-1	TRBD2	TRBV6-6	CASSLERDQGEQFF	TGTGCCAGCAGCCTTGAGCGGGATCAGGGTGAGCAGTTCTTC
many	TRBJ1-6	TRBD1	TRBV5-4	CASSFTGDNSPLHF	TGTGCCAGCAGCTTCACAGGGGATAATTCACCCCTCCACTTT
many	TRBJ2-5	.	TRBV6-5	CASSYSRGLATQYF	TGTGCCAGCAGTTACTCGAGAGGTTTAGCGACCCAGTACTTC
many	TRBJ2-1	.	TRBV6-2/TRBV6-3	CASRISGTFYNEQFF	TGTGCCAGCAGAATATCCGGGACTTTTTACAATGAGCAGTTCTTC
many	TRBJ1-5	.	TRBV20-1	CSIAQAGGNQPQHF	TGCAGTATAGCTCAGGCGGGGGGCAATCAGCCCCAGCATTTT
many	TRBJ2-4	.	TRBV20-1	CSAPQVESFKNIQYF	TGCAGTGCTCCGCAGGTGGAGTCTTTCAAAAACATTCAGTACTTC
many	TRBJ2-1	.	TRBV20-1	CSALNPRQGNEQFF	TGCAGTGCTTTAAACCCGAGGCAGGGCAATGAGCAGTTCTTC
many	TRBJ1-2	.	TRBV21-1	CARKPDRVGYTF	TGTGCCAGGAAACCGGACAGGGTTGGCTACACCTTC
many	TRBJ1-3	.	TRBV7-9	CASSLFQSSGNTIYF	TGTGCCAGCAGCTTATTTCAGAGCTCTGGAAACACCATATATTTT
many	TRBJ2-3	.	TRBV7-9	CASSLEASGDTQYF	TGTGCCAGCAGCTTAGAGGCCTCCGGAGATACGCAGTATTTT
many	TRBJ1-6	.	TRBV20-1	CSASQGQGLGSPLHF	TGCAGTGCTAGTCAGGGTCAGGGGTTAGGTTCACCCCTCCACTTT
many	TRBJ2-7	TRBD1	TRBV15	CATSRDPDRIPGEQYF	TGTGCCACCAGCAGAGATCCGGACAGGATCCCTGGGGAGCAGTACTTC
many	TRBJ1-1	.	TRBV5-1	CASSLALRADTEAFF	TGCGCCAGCAGCTTGGCCCTTAGGGCGGACACTGAAGCTTTCTTT
many	TRBJ2-4	TRBD1	TRBV25-1	CASSVPGQGNIQYF	TGTGCCAGCAGTGTGCCGGGACAGGGAAACATTCAGTACTTC
many	TRBJ1-4	TRBD1	TRBV4-1	CASTHRSDRVAEKLFF	TGCGCCAGCACCCACCGGTCGGACAGGGTCGCGGAAAAACTGTTTTTT
few	TRBJ1-2	.	TRBV20-1	CSARGQNGDYGYTF	TGCAGTGCTAGGGGCCAGAATGGGGACTATGGCTACACCTTC
many	TRBJ1-1	.	TRBV20-1	CSARVSGAPEAFF	TGCAGTGCTAGAGTCTCGGGGGCTCCTGAAGCTTTCTTT
many	TRBJ1-1	.	TRBV7-6	CASGRSDTEAFF	TGTGCCAGCGGCAGGTCAGACACTGAAGCTTTCTTT
many	TRBJ2-3	.	TRBV20-1	CSAPAEGTDTQYF	TGCAGTGCTCCCGCGGAAGGCACAGATACGCAGTATTTT
many	TRBJ1-4	.	TRBV6-6	CASSGTDEKLFF	TGTGCCAGCTCCGGGACCGATGAAAAACTGTTTTTT
many	TRBJ1-5	.	TRBV20-1	CSAVEHDSSNQPQHF	TGCAGTGCCGTGGAACATGATTCTAGCAATCAGCCCCAGCATTTT
many	TRBJ2-7	.	TRBV6-5	CASSYGEESYEQYF	TGTGCCAGCAGTTACGGAGAGGAATCCTACGAGCAGTACTTC
many	TRBJ2-7	.	TRBV7-9	CASSPGTAEQYF	TGTGCCAGCAGCCCTGGGACCGCCGAGCAGTACTTC
many	TRBJ2-5	TRBD1	TRBV15	CATSRDRGLETQYF	TGTGCCACCAGCAGAGACAGGGGGCTGGAGACCCAGTACTTC
many	TRBJ2-3	TRBD2	TRBV12-3/TRBV12-4	CASSSGGSQQDTQYF	TGTGCCAGCTCATCTGGCGGGAGCCAACAAGATACGCAGTATTTT
many	TRBJ2-5	.	TRBV27	CARVGETQYF	TGTGCCAGGGTGGGGGAGACCCAGTACTTC
many	TRBJ2-2	TRBD1	TRBV3-1	CASSNLGTGNTGELFF	TGTGCCAGCAGTAACTTAGGGACAGGGAACACCGGGGAGCTGTTTTTT
many	TRBJ1-5	.	TRBV5-1	CASSLYGSQPQHF	TGCGCCAGCAGCTTGTATGGGTCTCAGCCCCAGCATTTT
many	TRBJ2-3	.	TRBV20-1	CSIDRPGTDTQYF	TGCAGTATTGACAGGCCAGGGACAGATACGCAGTATTTT
many	TRBJ2-1	TRBD1	TRBV20-1	CSARDPPAGQVFNEQFF	TGCAGTGCTAGGGACCCGCCAGCTGGACAGGTTTTCAATGAGCAGTTCTTC
many	TRBJ1-1	.	TRBV9	CASSVARSLRASTEAFF	TGTGCCAGCAGCGTAGCCCGGAGCTTACGGGCGAGCACTGAAGCTTTCTTT
many	TRBJ1-4	.	TRBV5-1	CASSLADVNREKLFF	TGCGCCAGCAGCTTGGCCGACGTCAACCGGGAAAAACTGTTTTTT
many	TRBJ2-1	.	TRBV14	CASSQVSGHNEQFF	TGTGCCAGCAGCCAAGTTTCAGGACACAATGAGCAGTTCTTC